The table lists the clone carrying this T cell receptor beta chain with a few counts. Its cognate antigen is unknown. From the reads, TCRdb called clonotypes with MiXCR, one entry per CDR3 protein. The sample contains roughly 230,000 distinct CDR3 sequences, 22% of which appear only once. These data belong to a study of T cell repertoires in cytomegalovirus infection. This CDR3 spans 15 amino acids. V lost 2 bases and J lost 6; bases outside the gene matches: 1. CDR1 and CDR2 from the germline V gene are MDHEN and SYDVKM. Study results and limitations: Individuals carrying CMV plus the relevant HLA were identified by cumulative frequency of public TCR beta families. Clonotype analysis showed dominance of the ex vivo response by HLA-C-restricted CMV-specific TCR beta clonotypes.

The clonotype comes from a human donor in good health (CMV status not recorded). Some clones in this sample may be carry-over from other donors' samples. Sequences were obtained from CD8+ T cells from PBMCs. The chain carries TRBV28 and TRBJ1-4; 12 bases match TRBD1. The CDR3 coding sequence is TGTGCCAGCAGTTTAGGGACAGGGGGCCATGAAAAACTGTTTTTT. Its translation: CASSLGTGGHEKLFF.